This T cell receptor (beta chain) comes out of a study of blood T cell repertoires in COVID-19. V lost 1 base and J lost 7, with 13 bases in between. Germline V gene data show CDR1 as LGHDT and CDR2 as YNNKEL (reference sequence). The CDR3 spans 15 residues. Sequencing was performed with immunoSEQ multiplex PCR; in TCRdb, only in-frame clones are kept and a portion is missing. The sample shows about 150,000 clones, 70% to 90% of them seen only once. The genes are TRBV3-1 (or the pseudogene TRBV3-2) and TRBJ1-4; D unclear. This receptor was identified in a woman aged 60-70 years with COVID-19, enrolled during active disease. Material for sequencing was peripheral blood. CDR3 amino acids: CASSQGLSAFEKLFF. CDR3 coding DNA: TGTGCCAGCAGCCAAGGGCTCAGCGCTTTTGAAAAACTGTTTTTT.